A single sample is the source of the 24 T cell receptor beta chains below, sequenced in a study of blood T cells in healthy people across ages. The second PCR ran about 6 to 12 cycles with a sample-barcoded 5' primer and J-beta primers. MiXCR, run by TCRdb on the 5' RACE reads, gives a single entry per CDR3 protein. The sample includes about 1.4 million distinct CDR3 sequences, approximately 59% of them seen just once. The sample was blood. The receptors were gathered from a man between 18 and 29 years old in good health.

The chain combines TRBV4-1 with TRBJ1-4; 7 bases are shared with TRBD1. The CDR3 runs 15 residues. Germline CDR1 and CDR2: MGHRA and YSYEKL. V lost 3 bases, J lost 10 bases, and 11 bases stayed unmatched. The CDR3 here is CASSQDPGQSGKLFF. The CDR3 DNA reads TGCGCCAGCAGCCAGGATCCGGGACAGAGTGGAAAACTGTTTTTT.

V is TRBV4-1 and J is TRBJ2-1; D is unresolved. The end of the DNA is better explained by TRBJ2-7, so the J call may be wrong. The germline CDR1 and CDR2 sequences are MGHRA and YSYEKL. The CDR3 consists of 14 residues. CDR3 loop: CASSQDWGYNEQYF. The CDR3 coding sequence is TGCGCCAGCAGCCAAGATTGGGGATACAATGAGCAGTACTTC.

The V and J genes are TRBV7-6 and TRBJ2-5; D ambiguous. The germline V gene has CDR1 SGHVS and CDR2 FNYEAQ. V lost 5 bases, J lost 11 bases, and 27 bases lay in between. The CDR3 extends over 16 amino acids. This CDR3 is CASSRLGNGLSNEQYF. As DNA, the CDR3 is TGTGCCAGCAGCCGGCTTGGGAACGGATTAAGCAATGAGCAGTACTTC.

This clonotype was observed a few times. The chain employs TRBV4-3 and TRBJ2-7; 8 bases map to TRBD2. J lost 5 bases, V lost 0 bases, and 9 bases had no gene match. CDR3 size: 16 residues. Germline CDR1 and CDR2: LGHNA and YSLEER. CDR3: CASSQDYGAGAHEQYF. Here the CDR3 DNA reads TGCGCCAGCAGCCAAGACTACGGAGCGGGGGCCCACGAGCAGTACTTC.

This clonotype was counted only a few times. The V gene is TRBV5-1, the J gene TRBJ1-2; D unclear. The CDR3 is 13 amino acids. CDR1 and CDR2 (germline): SGHRS, YFSETQ. Trimming shortened V by 0 bases and J by 4 bases, and 7 bases separated the two germline ends. CDR3: CASSLGQPYGYTF. As DNA, the CDR3 is TGCGCCAGCAGCTTGGGGCAGCCCTATGGCTACACCTTC.

The chain carries TRBV5-1 and TRBJ2-4; D is tentatively TRBD1 or TRBD2 (5 bases each). The V gene's germline CDR1 is SGHRS and CDR2 YFSETQ. The CDR3 runs 13 residues. V gave up 1 base and J gave up 9 bases, with 11 bases separating them. Here the CDR3 DNA reads TGCGCCAGCAGCTTGCGGGGCAATAGCATTCAGTACTTC. Protein product: CASSLRGNSIQYF.

CDR3 residues: CASTLTGSNYGYTF. CDR3 sequence (DNA): TGTGCCAGCACCCTGACAGGGTCTAACTATGGCTACACCTTC. V and J are TRBV21-1 and TRBJ1-2; whether TRBD1, the table's D call, matches the DNA was not checked. TRBV21-1 is annotated as a pseudogene. The CDR3 spans 14 residues.

The chain links TRBV20-1 to TRBJ2-7, with D possibly TRBD2 on 7 matching bases. The CDR3 length is 13 residues. Germline-derived CDR1 and CDR2 are DFQATT and SNEGSKA (reference sequence). Between the trimmed V and J ends, which lost 3 bases and 4 bases, there was a span of 13 bases. In DNA, the CDR3 is TGCAGTGCTAGCGGGGGGCTCATGTACGAGCAGTACTTC. Translated: CSASGGLMYEQYF.

The rearrangement joins TRBV28 to TRBJ2-1, with 13 positions matching TRBD2. J was trimmed by 5 bases and V by 6 bases; bases with no gene match: 16. Looked up from germline, CDR1 is MDHEN and CDR2 is SYDVKM. The CDR3 consists of 19 residues. The CDR3 sequence is CASSNRGLAGASPHNEQFF. The CDR3 bases are TGTGCCAGCAGCAATCGAGGACTAGCGGGGGCCTCTCCCCACAATGAGCAGTTCTTC.

The chain is built from TRBV27 and TRBJ2-6, with TRBD1 identical over 11 bases. Per germline, CDR1 MNHEY and CDR2 SMNVEV (reference sequence). The CDR3 spans 21 residues. With 5 bases clipped from V and 5 bases from J, the junction kept 20 bases outside the gene matches. CDR3 protein: CASSRTDRGLPFALRANVLTF. The CDR3 DNA follows: TGTGCCAGCAGTAGAACGGACAGGGGGCTGCCCTTTGCTCTGAGGGCCAACGTCCTGACTTTC.

This clonotype was seen a few times. This rearrangement joins TRBV7-9 to TRBJ2-1, with D unclear. With the DNA end fitting TRBJ2-7 better, the J assignment may be wrong. Germline V lookup: CDR1 SEHNR, CDR2 FQNEAQ (reference sequence). There are 12 residues in the CDR3. The DNA of the CDR3 is TGTGCCAGCAGCCACGCCGGTATGGAGCAGTACTTC. Translating gives CASSHAGMEQYF.

The chain is built from TRBV20-1 and TRBJ2-5; the match to TRBD2 covers 11 bases. The J call may be in error: the DNA end matches TRBJ2-7 better. Per the germline V gene, CDR1 is DFQATT and CDR2 is SNEGSKA (reference sequence). CDR3 length: 14 residues. The CDR3 loop is CSAILAGDPDEQYF. In DNA, the CDR3 is TGCAGTGCTATACTAGCGGGGGACCCTGACGAGCAGTACTTC.

The gene calls are TRBV10-3 and TRBJ2-7; a possible D gene is TRBD2 (5 bases). CDR1 and CDR2 (germline): ENHRY, SYGVKD. The CDR3 sequence is 15 residues long. The ends were cut back, 8 bases at V and 4 bases at J, with 21 bases in the middle. The CDR3 region has the DNA TGTGCCATCGGATCCGGGAACTCAACCAAATACGAGCAGTACTTC. This translates into CAIGSGNSTKYEQYF.

In this sample, this clonotype turned up a few times. The CDR3 reads CSVRLAAHQETQYF. CDR3 coding DNA: TGCAGCGTGCGACTAGCGGCCCACCAAGAGACCCAGTACTTC. The chain links TRBV29-1 to TRBJ2-5, with TRBD2 matching 9 bases. V lost 6 bases, J lost 0 bases, and 5 bases stayed unmatched. The CDR3 length is 14 residues. The germline V gene encodes CDR1 SQVTM and CDR2 ANQGSEA.

The chain is built from TRBV5-1 and TRBJ2-3; tentatively, D is TRBD2 (6 bases). Trimming took 4 bases from V and 2 from J, leaving 20 bases between them. This CDR3 has 17 amino acids. Germline lookup yields CDR1 SGHRS and CDR2 YFSETQ. CDR3 sequence: CASSPVQPGVLTDTQYF. DNA of the CDR3: TGCGCCAGCAGCCCAGTTCAGCCGGGGGTCCTCACAGATACGCAGTATTTT.

V is TRBV7-9 and J is TRBJ2-1; D is possibly TRBD2 (6 bases). V was trimmed by 8 bases and J by 0 bases, leaving 14 bases between them. Germline CDR1 is SEHNR and CDR2 is FQNEAQ (reference sequence). The CDR3 length is 15 residues. This CDR3 is CASGPGTFSYNEQFF. As DNA, the CDR3 is TGTGCCAGCGGCCCGGGGACTTTCTCCTACAATGAGCAGTTCTTC.

The V gene is TRBV25-1, the J gene TRBJ2-7; 7 nucleotides align to TRBD2. The CDR3 contains 15 residues. Trimming removed 4 bases from V and 5 bases from J; junction bases left unmatched: 11. CDR1 is MGHDK and CDR2 is SYGVNS in the germline V gene. The CDR3 coding sequence is TGTGCCAGCAGTGTCCGAGCGGGAACCCCCCACGAGCAGTACTTC. It specifies CASSVRAGTPHEQYF.

This clonotype has just a few counts. This chain joins TRBV27 and TRBJ2-1, with 8 bases identical to TRBD1. The CDR3 is 15 amino acids. Germline V gives CDR1 MNHEY, CDR2 SMNVEV (reference sequence). J lost 7 bases, V lost 3 bases, and 8 bases had no gene match. CDR3 nucleotides: TGTGCCAGCAGTTTTGTACAGGGGGAAGGGAATGAGCAGTTCTTC. Amino acid sequence: CASSFVQGEGNEQFF.

The V and J genes are TRBV6-5 and TRBJ1-2, with TRBD1 as a possible D gene (6 bases). Germline lookup yields CDR1 MNHEY and CDR2 SVGAGI. CDR3 length: 15 residues. The germline V and J ends were trimmed by 0 bases and 6 bases, with 14 bases remaining between them. In DNA, the CDR3 is TGTGCCAGCAGTTACTCCAGCGGGGCAGGGGATGGCTACACCTTC. Amino acid sequence: CASSYSSGAGDGYTF.

The rearrangement joins TRBV20-1 to TRBJ2-1, with TRBD2 identical over 10 bases. This CDR3 region has 15 residues. The J segment lost 3 bases and the V segment lost 6 bases, leaving 8 bases of the junction unmatched. Germline V CDR1 and CDR2: DFQATT, SNEGSKA (reference sequence). The CDR3 coding sequence is TGCAGTGCCACACCTCCTAGCGGGAGCTACAATGAGCAGTTCTTC. Amino acids: CSATPPSGSYNEQFF.

This clonotype was counted between two and nine times. The CDR3 region is CASSYEGRETQYF. CDR3 nucleotides: TGTGCCAGCAGTTACGAGGGGCGAGAGACCCAGTACTTC. The chain is built from TRBV6-5 and TRBJ2-5, with D perhaps matching TRBD1 or TRBD2 (5 bases each). This CDR3 spans 13 amino acids. Deletions cut 2 bases from V and 4 bases from J, with 8 bases between. Germline V CDR1 and CDR2: MNHEY, SVGAGI.

This chain links TRBV25-1 with TRBJ1-2, with D perhaps matching TRBD1 (5 bases). Germline V gene lookup returns CDR1 MGHDK and CDR2 SYGVNS. Trimming pared 4 bases from V and 4 bases from J, leaving 13 bases between. This CDR3 has 14 amino acids. The CDR3 reads CASSGGGRGYGYTF. The DNA for the CDR3 is TGTGCCAGCAGTGGGGGGGGAAGGGGCTATGGCTACACCTTC.

V usage is TRBV4-2 and J usage is TRBJ2-1; possibly TRBD1 or TRBD2 for D (5 bases each). The CDR3 consists of 14 residues. V shed 0 bases and J shed 8 bases, with 11 bases lying between them. Germline CDR1 and CDR2: LGHNA and YNFKEQ. This CDR3 reads CASSQEGPQDEQFF. CDR3 sequence (DNA): TGTGCCAGCAGCCAAGAGGGACCGCAGGATGAGCAGTTCTTC.

CDR3 in amino acids: CASSPHGTRVRTGELFF. CDR3 nucleotide sequence: TGTGCCAGCAGCCCTCACGGGACACGGGTACGCACCGGGGAGCTGTTTTTT. The chain links TRBV7-2 to TRBJ2-2, with a possible D match to TRBD1 (6 bases). Trimming shortened V by 5 bases and J by 4 bases, and 20 bases separated the two germline ends. The CDR3 contains 17 residues. Per the germline V gene, CDR1 is SGHTA and CDR2 is FQGNSA.